The 11 T cell receptor beta chains reported below all come from one sample, sequenced in a study of control samples from healthy donors and cancer patients. TCRdb keeps only in-frame clones here, not all; method: immunoSEQ multiplex PCR. The sample includes roughly 150,000 clones, almost 90% seen only once; the top ten take under 2%. Sequences were obtained from blood. These TCRs come from a man aged 18 to 30 in good health.

This sequence joins TRBV7-9 and TRBJ2-5; tentative D call: TRBD2 (5 bases). The CDR3 has 14 residues. V dropped 5 bases and J dropped 2 bases, with 12 bases sitting between them. Germline CDR1 is SEHNR and CDR2 is FQNEAQ (reference sequence). Here the CDR3 reads CASSPGLAQETQYF. In nucleotides, the CDR3 is TGTGCCAGCAGCCCCGGACTCGCGCAAGAGACCCAGTACTTC.

CDR3 sequence: CASSLGTDRDGQPQHF. For the CDR3, the DNA is TGTGCCAGCAGCTTAGGCACGGACAGGGATGGTCAGCCCCAGCATTTT. The chain recombines TRBV13 with TRBJ1-5; TRBD1 agrees at 8 bases. The CDR3 is 16 residues long. Germline loops: CDR1 PRHDT, CDR2 FYEKMQ (reference sequence). The V and J ends lost 0 bases and 6 bases, in that order; junction bases with no gene match: 7.

V gene TRBV11-3 combines with J gene TRBJ1-1; TRBD1 matches at 12 bases. Trimming at V came to 4 bases and at J to 4 bases, leaving 4 bases not matched to a gene. Germline assignment: CDR1 SGHNT and CDR2 YENEEA. There are 15 residues in the CDR3. CDR3: CASSSGTGGFTEAFF. In DNA, the CDR3 is TGTGCCAGCAGCTCCGGGACAGGGGGCTTCACTGAAGCTTTCTTT.

A single count supports this clone. This sequence joins TRBV7-2 and TRBJ2-7, with 10 bases lining up with TRBD1. The CDR3 has 15 amino acids. Germline V gene data show CDR1 as SGHTA and CDR2 as FQGNSA. With V trimmed by 4 bases and J by 2 bases, 5 bases remained unmatched. CDR3 region: CASSSHGQGAYEQYF. DNA of the CDR3: TGTGCCAGCAGCTCCCATGGACAGGGGGCCTACGAGCAGTACTTC.

V gene TRBV11-2 combines with J gene TRBJ2-3; TRBD2 aligns across 11 bases. Trimming at V came to 5 bases and at J to 4 bases, leaving 14 bases not matched to a gene. Germline V gives CDR1 SGHAT, CDR2 FQNNGV. CDR3 length equals 18 residues. CDR3 region: CASSPRLAGGLGPDTQYF. For the CDR3, the DNA is TGTGCCAGCAGCCCGCGGCTAGCGGGGGGTCTAGGCCCAGATACGCAGTATTTT.

The V and J genes are TRBV9 and TRBJ2-1; 12 nucleotides line up with TRBD2. The V segment lost 3 bases and the J segment 7 bases; nucleotides outside the gene matches: 2. Germline V gene sequence: CDR1 SGDLS, CDR2 YYNGEE. The CDR3 contains 14 residues. CDR3 sequence reads: CASSAGLAGNEQFF. The CDR3 nucleotides are TGTGCCAGCAGCGCAGGACTAGCGGGGAATGAGCAGTTCTTC.

V is TRBV5-1 and J is TRBJ2-5, with D possibly TRBD1 on 6 matching bases. Per the germline V gene, CDR1 is SGHRS and CDR2 is YFSETQ. Trimming pared 4 bases from V and 2 bases from J, leaving 9 bases between. This CDR3 contains 13 residues. For the CDR3, the DNA is TGCGCCAGCAGCCCTGACAGGCAAGAGACCCAGTACTTC. Protein product: CASSPDRQETQYF.

The chain couples TRBV3-1 (or the pseudogene TRBV3-2) to TRBJ1-4; D not certain. V was cut by 0 bases and J by 8 bases, with 10 bases left in between. The CDR3 spans 14 residues. Germline assignment: CDR1 LGHDT and CDR2 YNNKEL (reference sequence). CDR3 bases: TGTGCCAGCAGCCAAGATATGTCCGGAGAAAAACTGTTTTTT. Amino acids: CASSQDMSGEKLFF.

V and J are TRBV21-1 and TRBJ2-7. TRBV21-1 is a listed pseudogene. The CDR3 has 14 amino acids. CDR3 amino acids: CASSKPGTLYEQYF. The CDR3 DNA reads as TGTGCCAGCAGCAAACCCGGGACCTTATACGAGCAGTACTTC.

This chain joins TRBV2 and TRBJ2-5, with D tentatively TRBD2 (6 bases). The CDR3 runs to 14 residues. Germline CDR1 reads SNHLY; CDR2 reads FYNNEI. The V gene lost 5 bases and the J gene lost 7 bases, with 17 bases spanning the gap. The CDR3 spells CASSRRDSRGTQYF. The CDR3 nucleotides are TGTGCCAGCAGTAGACGGGACTCCCGTGGGACCCAGTACTTC.

The chain recombines TRBV7-3 with TRBJ2-1, with D perhaps assigned TRBD1 or TRBD2 (5 bases each). Deletions cut 0 bases from V and 4 bases from J, with 16 bases between. The CDR3 has 17 amino acids. Germline CDR1 and CDR2: SGHTA and FQGTGA. Written as DNA, the CDR3 is TGTGCCAGCAGCTTAACCTCCCGCACCGGGACGTACAATGAGCAGTTCTTC. Translated, it gives CASSLTSRTGTYNEQFF.